The 28 T cell receptor beta chains below all came from one sample that was sequenced in a study of regulatory T cells in long-lasting Graves disease. iRepertoire HTBI primers and Arm-PCR of CDR3 regions built TCR beta libraries. TCRdb itself ran the multiplex PCR reads through MiXCR, one entry per CDR3 protein. In the table there are around 460,000 distinct CDR3 sequences, 22% of which are singletons. Time point in this sample: persistent/refractory GD, antithyroid drugs over 5 years with positive TRAb. The authors made the TCR library using RNA they extracted from PBMCs. Material: peripheral blood mononuclear cells (PBMCs), obtained when the disease was refractory, from a patient treated with antithyroid drugs. The receptors come from a female donor with Graves disease.

There are a few counts of this clonotype. The chain combines TRBV5-1 with TRBJ1-3; 7 bases map to TRBD1. CDR1 is SGHRS and CDR2 is YFSETQ in the germline V gene. V was pared by 5 bases and J by 0 bases, with 11 bases of the junction left unmatched. There are 17 residues in the CDR3. The CDR3 loop is CASSRNPGQSSGNTIYF. CDR3 DNA sequence: TGCGCCAGCAGTCGAAATCCGGGACAGAGCTCTGGAAACACCATATATTTT.

The sample holds many counts of this clonotype. CDR3 bases: TGTGCCAGCACCCTCAGTGGCATGAACACTGAAGCTTTCTTT. It yields the protein CASTLSGMNTEAFF. This sequence joins TRBV6-1 and TRBJ1-1, with D hard to call. Germline V CDR1 and CDR2: MNHNS, SASEGT. The CDR3 has 14 amino acids. The V gene lost 7 bases and the J gene lost 0 bases, with 12 bases spanning the gap.

This clonotype was detected ten times or more. DNA of the CDR3: TGTGCCAGCAGCTTAAGGTCCGCGCACACCGGGGAGCTGTTTTTT. Its translation is CASSLRSAHTGELFF. The V and J genes are TRBV11-1 and TRBJ2-2; D not certain. CDR3 length: 15 amino acids. Germline values: CDR1 SGHAT, CDR2 FQDESV (reference sequence). Trimming took off 2 bases at V and 3 bases at J, with 10 bases between the two ends. Drawing the rest from reference TRBV11-1 and TRBJ2-2, the complete variable domain is EAEVAQSPRYKITEKSQAVAFWCDPISGHATLYWYRQILGQGPELLVQFQDESVVDDSQLPKDRFSAERLKGVDSTLKIQPAELGDSAMYLCASSLRSAHTGELFFGEGSRLTVL.

This clonotype was observed at least ten times. The J gene is TRBJ1-6, the V gene TRBV7-9; D remains ambiguous. Germline CDR1 reads SEHNR; CDR2 reads FQNEAQ (reference sequence). This CDR3 has 12 amino acids. The V end lost 2 bases, the J end lost 7 bases, and 3 bases lay between the germline ends. The CDR3 DNA is TGTGCCAGCAGCTTAACCAATTCACCCCTCCACTTT. Protein: CASSLTNSPLHF.

The chain couples TRBV20-1 to TRBJ2-1, with D hard to call. V lost 4 bases and J 7 bases, leaving 11 bases between the germline ends. CDR1 DFQATT and CDR2 SNEGSKA come from the germline V gene (reference sequence). This CDR3 region has 12 residues. The CDR3 DNA reads as TGCAGTGCTACCCCAGATAGGAATGAGCAGTTCTTC. It is translated as CSATPDRNEQFF.

This clonotype has a single count. The gene calls are TRBV5-5 and TRBJ1-2; the match to TRBD1 covers 7 bases. CDR3 length equals 12 residues. V lost 7 bases, J lost 3 bases, and 3 bases stayed unmatched. Germline lookup yields CDR1 SGHKS and CDR2 YYEKEE (reference sequence). CDR3 DNA sequence: TGTGCCAGCGCAGGACAGGACTATGGCTACACCTTC. This encodes CASAGQDYGYTF. The full variable domain, completed using reference TRBV5-5 and TRBJ1-2, is DAGVTQSPTHLIKTRGQQVTLRCSPISGHKSVSWYQQVLGQGPQFIFQYYEKEERGRGNFPDRFSARQFPNYSSELNVNALLLGDSALYLCASAGQDYGYTFGSGTRLTVV.

The DNA of the CDR3 is TGTGCCACCAGGGCGGGAGGGGGGATCTTGGACAAAAACATTCAGTACTTC. It codes for CATRAGGGILDKNIQYF. The chain joins TRBV15 to TRBJ2-4, with 9 bases that match TRBD2. Trimming removed 6 bases from V and 3 bases from J; junction bases left unmatched: 12. Germline V gene sequence: CDR1 LNHNV, CDR2 YYDKDF (reference sequence). The CDR3 length is 17 residues.

This clonotype was seen at least ten times. This chain joins TRBV19 and TRBJ1-2; a possible D gene is TRBD1 (5 bases). The CDR3 has 16 amino acids. V was trimmed by 5 bases and J by 4 bases, leaving 20 bases between them. The germline V gene has CDR1 LNHDA and CDR2 SQIVND (reference sequence). CDR3 amino acids: CASSAGLNEVGYGYTF. CDR3 nucleotides: TGTGCCAGTAGTGCGGGACTGAACGAGGTGGGCTATGGCTACACCTTC.

The chain has TRBV2 and TRBJ2-7; 7 positions agree with TRBD1. V lost 8 bases to trimming and J lost 5 bases; unmatched junction nucleotides: 18. The CDR3 runs 16 residues. CDR1 is SNHLY, CDR2 FYNNEI, per germline. The CDR3 loop is CASSQTRGQPSDEQYF. In nucleotides, the CDR3 is TGTGCCAGCTCACAGACCCGGGGACAGCCTTCCGACGAGCAGTACTTC.

The table lists this clonotype with many counts. The chain is built from TRBV10-3 and TRBJ1-2; D is uncertain. The V and J ends lost 5 bases and 4 bases respectively, with 11 bases between them. CDR1 and CDR2 from the germline V gene are ENHRY and SYGVKD. This CDR3 contains 13 residues. The CDR3 DNA reads TGTGCCATCAGTCGGGGATCTGGCTATGGCTACACCTTC. Its translation: CAISRGSGYGYTF.

This clonotype was seen only a few times. This CDR3 reads CAISDQGRVMDTEAFF. The CDR3 nucleotides are TGTGCCATCAGTGACCAGGGGAGGGTAATGGACACTGAAGCTTTCTTT. The chain carries TRBV10-3 and TRBJ1-1; tentatively, D is TRBD1 (6 bases). V gave up 3 bases and J gave up 3 bases, with 17 bases separating them. Germline CDR1 ENHRY, CDR2 SYGVKD. CDR3 length: 16 residues.

The sample holds many counts of this clonotype. The J gene is TRBJ2-7, the V gene TRBV28; tentative D call: TRBD1 (6 bases). Trimming removed 7 bases at V and 5 bases at J, with 15 bases between. CDR3 length equals 13 residues. Germline values: CDR1 MDHEN, CDR2 SYDVKM. DNA for the CDR3: TGTGCCAGCACTGTGACAGGTCGCCACGAGCAGTACTTC. This codes for CASTVTGRHEQYF.

This clonotype was observed at least ten times. The chain links TRBV19 to TRBJ1-5, with D unresolved. In germline, CDR1 is LNHDA, CDR2 SQIVND (reference sequence). The ends were cut back, 5 bases at V and 3 bases at J, with 8 bases in the middle. This CDR3 region has 13 residues. For the CDR3, the DNA is TGTGCCAGTAGTTCTCAGGTCAATCAGCCCCAGCATTTT. It is translated as CASSSQVNQPQHF.

This clonotype was seen a few times. The gene calls are TRBV28 and TRBJ1-4, with TRBD1 identical over 7 bases. Germline CDR1 MDHEN, CDR2 SYDVKM. Trimming removed 6 bases from V and 2 bases from J; junction bases left unmatched: 3. The CDR3 contains 14 residues. CDR3 sequence: CASSHRGTNEKLFF. The CDR3 nucleotides read TGTGCCAGCAGCCACAGGGGTACTAATGAAAAACTGTTTTTT.

This clonotype was counted ten times or more. The V call is TRBV11-2, the J call TRBJ1-1; possibly TRBD1 for D (6 bases). This CDR3 is built from 17 residues. The V and J ends lost 3 bases and 2 bases respectively, with 19 bases between them. Germline CDR1 SGHAT, CDR2 FQNNGV. The CDR3 is CASSFLGTRGFNTEAFF. The CDR3 DNA reads TGTGCCAGCAGCTTCCTAGGGACAAGGGGATTCAACACTGAAGCTTTCTTT.

The genes are TRBV12-3 or TRBV12-4 and TRBJ2-4; tentative D call: TRBD1 (6 bases). The CDR3 is 12 amino acids. Deletions cut 6 bases from V and 9 bases from J, with 12 bases between. The CDR3 is CASRQGGSIQYF. CDR3 DNA: TGTGCCAGCAGACAGGGTGGAAGCATTCAGTACTTC.

Only a few counts were recorded for this clonotype. The J gene is TRBJ1-3, the V gene TRBV28; D perhaps matches TRBD1 (6 bases). This CDR3 has 15 residues. Trimming stripped 5 bases from V and 0 bases from J, with 11 bases between. Germline lookup yields CDR1 MDHEN and CDR2 SYDVKM. The CDR3 nucleotides are TGTGCCAGCAGTGGGGGACAAACCTCTGGAAACACCATATATTTT. Its protein is CASSGGQTSGNTIYF. Full variable domain (missing parts from reference TRBV28 and TRBJ1-3): DVKVTQSSRYLVKRTGEKVFLECVQDMDHENMFWYRQDPGLGLRLIYFSYDVKMKEKGDIPEGYSVSREKKERFSLILESASTNQTSMYLCASSGGQTSGNTIYFGEGSWLTVV.

This clonotype was counted once. V and J are TRBV2 and TRBJ2-3; 7 nucleotides line up with TRBD1. CDR3 length equals 14 residues. With V trimmed by 5 bases and J by 2 bases, 4 bases remained unmatched. CDR1 SNHLY and CDR2 FYNNEI come from the germline V gene. CDR3 DNA: TGTGCCAGCAGTATAGACAGGGCCACAGATACGCAGTATTTT. Its translation: CASSIDRATDTQYF.

This clonotype was counted a few times. V and J are TRBV24-1 and TRBJ2-5, with 8 bases fitting TRBD1. Germline V gene sequence: CDR1 KGHDR, CDR2 SFDVKD. J lost 2 bases, V lost 7 bases, and 11 bases had no gene match. This CDR3 comprises 16 residues. The CDR3 DNA is TGTGCCACCAGCGATCAGGGGGCTTCTGCTCAAGAGACCCAGTACTTC. Amino acid sequence: CATSDQGASAQETQYF.

There are many counts of this clonotype. The chain links TRBV6-1 to TRBJ1-5; tentatively, D is TRBD1 (5 bases). Germline V gene data show CDR1 as MNHNS and CDR2 as SASEGT. V lost 6 bases and J lost 5, with 14 bases in between. CDR3 length: 14 amino acids. The CDR3 region has the DNA TGTGCCAGCAGCAGGGCAACTTCTTATCAGCCCCAGCATTTT. It translates to CASSRATSYQPQHF.

This clonotype has more than one count but fewer than ten. CDR3 region: CASSFIAGGGEQYF. The CDR3 DNA reads as TGTGCCAGCAGTTTTATAGCGGGAGGTGGCGAGCAGTACTTC. The chain carries TRBV6-5 and TRBJ2-7; 10 bases are a match to TRBD2. Per the germline V gene, CDR1 is MNHEY and CDR2 is SVGAGI. V was clipped by 4 bases and J by 6 bases; unmatched bases: 6. The CDR3 is 14 amino acids.

The V and J genes are TRBV30 and TRBJ2-2; D possibly corresponds to TRBD1 (6 bases). The CDR3 consists of 13 residues. V was pared by 5 bases and J by 4 bases, with 11 bases between. The V gene's germline CDR1 is GTSNPN and CDR2 SVGIG (reference sequence). The CDR3 protein is CAWAQGFTGELFF. The CDR3 DNA reads TGTGCCTGGGCGCAGGGGTTCACCGGGGAGCTGTTTTTT.

This chain uses TRBV19 with TRBJ2-2, with 8 bases that match TRBD2. Germline values: CDR1 LNHDA, CDR2 SQIVND (reference sequence). V lost 7 bases and J lost 1; bases outside the gene matches: 2. The CDR3 spans 14 residues. The CDR3 coding sequence is TGTGCCAGTATAAGCGGGAGGAACACCGGGGAGCTGTTTTTT. Translation: CASISGRNTGELFF.

This clonotype has a count of ten or more. The V call is TRBV6-5, the J call TRBJ1-2; the match to TRBD1 covers 7 bases. Germline V CDR1 and CDR2: MNHEY, SVGAGI. The trim removed 2 bases at V and 4 bases at J, leaving 10 bases unmatched. The CDR3 contains 16 residues. CDR3 sequence reads: CASSYKFRTGRYGYTF. The CDR3 nucleotides are TGTGCCAGCAGTTACAAGTTCAGGACAGGACGCTATGGCTACACCTTC.

This clonotype was observed a few times. The chain links TRBV9 to TRBJ2-6; D not resolved. V was cut by 3 bases and J by 2 bases, with 9 bases left in between. CDR1 SGDLS and CDR2 YYNGEE come from the germline V gene. There are 15 residues in the CDR3. CDR3 in amino acids: CASSAAGPGANVLTF. DNA of the CDR3: TGTGCCAGCAGCGCCGCCGGGCCTGGGGCCAACGTCCTGACTTTC.

This chain links TRBV9 with TRBJ1-2; D ambiguous. The germline V gene has CDR1 SGDLS and CDR2 YYNGEE. The CDR3 loop spans 15 amino acids. V was trimmed by 0 bases and J by 4 bases, leaving 13 bases between them. CDR3 in amino acids: CASSVAPDTSYGYTF. In DNA form, the CDR3 reads TGTGCCAGCAGCGTAGCTCCCGATACCAGCTATGGCTACACCTTC.

This clonotype has a handful of counts. The chain links TRBV6-2 or TRBV6-3 to TRBJ2-5, with 9 bases matching TRBD1. The CDR3 contains 13 residues. From germline, CDR1 is MNHEY and CDR2 SVGEGT. The V and J ends lost 8 bases and 5 bases, in that order; junction bases with no gene match: 6. The CDR3 spells CASQTGGVETQYF. The CDR3 DNA reads TGTGCCAGCCAGACAGGGGGTGTGGAGACCCAGTACTTC.

This clonotype came up many times. The chain links TRBV28 to TRBJ1-1, with 7 bases aligning to TRBD1. The germline CDR1 and CDR2 sequences are MDHEN and SYDVKM. The CDR3 has 14 residues. Germline trimming cut 5 bases from V and 2 bases from J; bases unmatched to any gene: 5. The CDR3 coding sequence is TGTGCCAGCAGTCCGACAGGGAAAAACACTGAAGCTTTCTTT. Amino acids: CASSPTGKNTEAFF.